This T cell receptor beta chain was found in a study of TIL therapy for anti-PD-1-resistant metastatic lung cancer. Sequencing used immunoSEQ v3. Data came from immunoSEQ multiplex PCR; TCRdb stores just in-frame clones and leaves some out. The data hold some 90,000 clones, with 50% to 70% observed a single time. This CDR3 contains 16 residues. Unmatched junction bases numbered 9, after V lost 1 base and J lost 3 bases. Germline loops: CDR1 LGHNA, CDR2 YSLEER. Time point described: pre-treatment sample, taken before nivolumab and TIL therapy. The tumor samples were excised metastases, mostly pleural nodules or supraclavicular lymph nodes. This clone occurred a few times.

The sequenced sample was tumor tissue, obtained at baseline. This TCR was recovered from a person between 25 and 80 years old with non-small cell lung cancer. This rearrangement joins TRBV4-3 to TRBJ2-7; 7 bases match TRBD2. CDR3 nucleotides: TGCGCCAGCAGCCAAGGTCTGGGGGGGAAAAGCTACGAGCAGTACTTC. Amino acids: CASSQGLGGKSYEQYF.